This note documents a single T cell receptor beta chain sequence. This sample stems from a study of PD-L1 blockade in urothelial cancer. Study-level background: In 2014, patients got going on atezolizumab, taking 1,200 mg intravenously every 3 weeks.

The CDR3 is 14 amino acids. Trimming removed 3 bases from V and 1 base from J, with 9 bases in between. From germline, CDR1 is SGHVS and CDR2 FNYEAQ. Data came from immunoSEQ multiplex PCR; TCRdb stores just in-frame clones and leaves some out. The sample shows about 15,000 clones, approximately 90% of them seen only once. The V gene is TRBV7-6, the J gene TRBJ1-1; no firm D call. The sample consisted of PBMCs, taken around atezolizumab (anti-PD-L1) treatment. This clonotype was sampled from a man between 65 and 79 years old with urothelial cancer. CDR3 coding DNA: TGTGCCAGCAGCTTCGGACTGACGAACACTGAAGCTTTCTTT. Translating gives CASSFGLTNTEAFF.